Below are 22 T cell receptor beta chains sequenced from a single sample in a study of CD8 T cells in ankylosing spondylitis. TCRdb fed the 5' RACE reads into MiXCR, producing one record per CDR3 protein. The sample yields around 490,000 distinct CDR3 sequences, under 5.5% seen once. Their recognized antigens are unknown. Findings and limits, study-wide: Blood from ankylosing spondylitis patients appeared to carry a characteristic roughly 8-variant TCR beta motif.

Sample: blood, either unsorted or a sorted T cell fraction (not recorded which). The source is a male donor with ankylosing spondylitis.

This clonotype was seen a handful of times. The J gene is TRBJ1-2, the V gene TRBV4-1; 7 bases fit TRBD1. This CDR3 contains 14 residues. Per the germline V gene, CDR1 is MGHRA and CDR2 is YSYEKL. J gave up 4 bases and V 2 bases, and 4 bases lay outside the gene matches. The CDR3 sequence: CASSQTGALYGYTF. CDR3 sequence (DNA): TGCGCCAGCAGCCAAACAGGGGCTCTCTATGGCTACACCTTC.

This chain joins TRBV18 and TRBJ1-1, with D hard to call. In germline, CDR1 is KGHSH, CDR2 LQKENI. Deletions cut 6 bases from V and 10 bases from J, with 21 bases between. This CDR3 has 14 amino acids. Written as DNA, the CDR3 is TGTGCCAGCTCTCCGGGGAGGTCGGAGTGGTCAGCTTTCTTT. It codes for CASSPGRSEWSAFF.

This clonotype was picked up many times. CDR3 loop: CSARVPGYNEQFF. CDR3 in DNA: TGCAGTGCTAGAGTTCCGGGCTACAATGAGCAGTTCTTC. The chain carries TRBV20-1 and TRBJ2-1; D is undetermined. Germline assignment: CDR1 DFQATT and CDR2 SNEGSKA (reference sequence). CDR3 length: 13 amino acids. V lost 1 base, J lost 3 bases, and 7 bases lay in between.

This chain connects TRBV11-2 to TRBJ2-7, with TRBD1 matching over 7 bases. The CDR3 sequence is 18 residues long. The germline CDR1 and CDR2 sequences are SGHAT and FQNNGV. V shed 8 bases, J shed 1 base, and the junction held 20 bases outside the gene matches. CDR3 sequence reads: CASGKAGSKGGLSYEQYF. Written as DNA, the CDR3 is TGTGCCAGCGGAAAGGCAGGGTCAAAAGGGGGCCTTTCCTACGAGCAGTACTTC.

This clonotype was detected ten times or more. The rearrangement joins TRBV27 to TRBJ1-5, with TRBD1 matching 8 bases. The CDR3 contains 15 residues. The J segment lost 4 bases and the V segment lost 4 bases, leaving 6 bases of the junction unmatched. Germline loops: CDR1 MNHEY, CDR2 SMNVEV (reference sequence). The CDR3 nucleotides read TGTGCCAGCAGTTCGGACAGGGAGGGAAATCAGCCCCAGCATTTT. Residues: CASSSDREGNQPQHF.

This clonotype was observed a handful of times. The chain couples TRBV27 to TRBJ2-3; maybe TRBD2 (5 bases). Germline-derived CDR1 and CDR2 are MNHEY and SMNVEV (reference sequence). This CDR3 region has 14 residues. With 2 bases removed from V and 4 bases from J, the gap between germline ends came to 10 bases. CDR3 residues: CASSLHDGADTQYF. As DNA, the CDR3 is TGTGCCAGCAGTTTACACGACGGGGCAGATACGCAGTATTTT.

At least ten counts were recorded for this clonotype. The chain carries TRBV7-2 and TRBJ2-7; 9 nucleotides align to TRBD2. The CDR3 covers 16 residues. Germline loops: CDR1 SGHTA, CDR2 FQGNSA. Trimming at V came to 2 bases and at J to 6 bases, leaving 11 bases not matched to a gene. DNA for the CDR3: TGTGCCAGCAGCTTACCCCCGGGACTAGCTCTTGCCGAGCAGTACTTC. Its translation is CASSLPPGLALAEQYF.

This clonotype has a count of ten or more. V and J are TRBV20-1 and TRBJ1-4; D unresolved. Germline V gene sequence: CDR1 DFQATT, CDR2 SNEGSKA (reference sequence). This CDR3 has 10 residues. Trimming took 6 bases from V and 6 from J, leaving 5 bases between them. The CDR3 sequence is CSAWDEKLFF. CDR3 DNA: TGCAGTGCCTGGGATGAAAAACTGTTTTTT.

The chain recombines TRBV5-8 with TRBJ1-1, with D unclear. This CDR3 contains 13 residues. The germline V gene encodes CDR1 SGHTS and CDR2 YDEGEE. V lost 8 bases, J lost 0 bases, and 11 bases lay in between. The CDR3 here is CARGRGMNTEAFF. The CDR3, as DNA: TGTGCCAGGGGCCGAGGAATGAACACTGAAGCTTTCTTT.

This clonotype has a handful of counts. V and J are TRBV6-1 and TRBJ2-3; no definite D call. The CDR3 sequence is 14 residues long. CDR1 and CDR2 (germline): MNHNS, SASEGT. Trimming removed 7 bases from V and 2 bases from J, with 13 bases in between. The CDR3 loop is CASKWGRSTDTQYF. In DNA form, the CDR3 reads TGTGCCAGCAAGTGGGGAAGGTCCACAGATACGCAGTATTTT.

This clonotype occurred many times. The genes are TRBV29-1 and TRBJ2-2; 8 nucleotides align to TRBD1. The CDR3 consists of 14 residues. Per germline, CDR1 SQVTM and CDR2 ANQGSEA. With V trimmed by 5 bases and J by 7 bases, 9 bases remained unmatched. CDR3 DNA sequence: TGCAGCGTTCTGAGGACAGGGTTGGGCGGGGAGCTGTTTTTT. Its protein is CSVLRTGLGGELFF.

In its sample, this clonotype was seen a few times. One end of the junction varies from germline; a read error may be responsible. This rearrangement joins TRBV7-7 to TRBJ2-1; 11 bases agree with TRBD2. Germline lookup yields CDR1 SSHAT and CDR2 FNYEAQ (reference sequence). The CDR3 loop spans 16 amino acids. In DNA, the CDR3 is TGTGCTAGCAGCTTAGCGGGACTAGCGGTCTACAATGAGCAGTTCTTC. Its translation is CASSLAGLAVYNEQFF.

In this sample, this clonotype turned up many times. The DNA of the CDR3 is TGCAGTGCTAGCTCGCGGACAGGGGGCTACAATGAGCAGTTCTTC. Translating gives CSASSRTGGYNEQFF. The genes are TRBV20-1 and TRBJ2-1; TRBD1 aligns across 10 bases. With V trimmed by 3 bases and J by 3 bases, 5 bases remained unmatched. The CDR3 is 15 residues long. Germline V lookup: CDR1 DFQATT, CDR2 SNEGSKA (reference sequence).

The table lists this clonotype with many counts. The chain uses TRBV5-1 and TRBJ2-7, with 12 bases identical to TRBD1. The CDR3 spans 15 residues. Germline-derived CDR1 and CDR2 are SGHRS and YFSETQ. J lost 3 bases, V lost 4 bases, and 5 bases had no gene match. CDR3 nucleotides: TGCGCCAGCAGCGTGGGACAGGGGGCATTCTACGAGCAGTACTTC. Protein product: CASSVGQGAFYEQYF. The full variable domain, rest sourced from reference TRBV5-1 and TRBJ2-7, is KAGVTQTPRYLIKTRGQQVTLSCSPISGHRSVSWYQQTPGQGLQFLFEYFSETQRNKGNFPGRFSGRQFSNSRSEMNVSTLELGDSALYLCASSVGQGAFYEQYFGPGTRLTVT.

This clonotype occurred many times. The chain links TRBV7-2 to TRBJ1-2; possibly TRBD1 for D (6 bases). Between the trimmed V and J ends, which lost 1 base and 6 bases, there was a span of 15 bases. Germline-derived CDR1 and CDR2 are SGHTA and FQGNSA. This CDR3 contains 15 residues. CDR3 amino acids: CASSLVGSGVHGYTF. CDR3 DNA sequence: TGTGCCAGCAGCTTAGTAGGCTCAGGGGTCCATGGCTACACCTTC.

This clonotype was detected ten times or more. The chain links TRBV5-1 to TRBJ1-1; weak D call: TRBD1 (5 bases). Germline CDR1 reads SGHRS; CDR2 reads YFSETQ. Trimming took 0 bases from V and 11 from J, leaving 20 bases between them. This CDR3 contains 15 residues. CDR3 coding DNA: TGCGCCAGCAGCTTGGTAGCGACAGCAACACGTGGCGCTTTCTTT. This codes for CASSLVATATRGAFF.

In its sample, this clonotype was seen a few times. The J gene is TRBJ2-1, the V gene TRBV5-1, with D perhaps being TRBD1 or TRBD2 (5 bases each). Looked up from germline, CDR1 is SGHRS and CDR2 is YFSETQ. Trimming shortened V by 4 bases and J by 8 bases, and 25 bases separated the two germline ends. This CDR3 region has 17 residues. The CDR3: CASSDLNRRAGKDEQFF. The CDR3 nucleotides are TGCGCCAGCAGCGACCTGAATCGGCGGGCAGGGAAGGATGAGCAGTTCTTC.

This clonotype occurred many times. The V gene is TRBV5-1, the J gene TRBJ1-2; D is unclear. Trimming pared 5 bases from V and 5 bases from J, leaving 16 bases between. CDR3 length equals 14 residues. The germline CDR1 and CDR2 sequences are SGHRS and YFSETQ. As DNA, the CDR3 is TGCGCCAGCAGGCCGGACGGTTCCCCTTATGGCTACACCTTC. Translating gives CASRPDGSPYGYTF.

This clonotype has ten or more counts. The chain is built from TRBV20-1 and TRBJ2-3, with TRBD2 identical over 9 bases. Germline V gene data show CDR1 as DFQATT and CDR2 as SNEGSKA (reference sequence). The V segment lost 6 bases and the J segment 1 base; nucleotides outside the gene matches: 8. The CDR3 runs 15 residues. As DNA, the CDR3 is TGCAGTGCGCCGCCCCGGACTAGCGGCACAGATACGCAGTATTTT. Translating it yields CSAPPRTSGTDTQYF.

This clonotype was seen at least ten times. The chain uses TRBV12-3 or TRBV12-4 and TRBJ1-2, with 10 bases matching TRBD1. Trimming removed 5 bases from V and 5 bases from J; junction bases left unmatched: 5. The CDR3 length is 14 residues. Here the CDR3 reads CASSPGQGIYGYTF. The CDR3 DNA follows: TGTGCCAGCAGTCCGGGACAGGGGATTTATGGCTACACCTTC.

This clonotype was detected many times. The V gene is TRBV20-1, the J gene TRBJ1-4, with D possibly matching TRBD1 (5 bases). This CDR3 has 11 amino acids. V was pared by 5 bases and J by 7 bases, with 8 bases between. Germline V CDR1 and CDR2: DFQATT, SNEGSKA (reference sequence). CDR3 nucleotides: TGCAGTGCTCATGGGGGTGAAAAACTGTTTTTT. It translates to CSAHGGEKLFF.

This clonotype was recorded a few times. CDR3 nucleotide sequence: TGTGCCAGCAGTTTATCTCCTAGGCACTACAATGAGCAGTTCTTC. Amino acids: CASSLSPRHYNEQFF. V usage is TRBV27 and J usage is TRBJ2-1, with D unclear. Trimming left V 0 bases short and J 3 bases short, with 9 bases between. Germline CDR1 is MNHEY and CDR2 is SMNVEV (reference sequence). The length of the CDR3 is 15 residues.